The 7 T cell receptor beta chains in this list originate from one sample, sequenced in a study of shared clonotypes between healthy human individuals. Method: immunoSEQ multiplex PCR; TCRdb's copy keeps in-frame clones and lacks some. Here the sample spans 2,500,000 or so clones, just over 90% being singletons. Specimen: naive CD4+ T cells sorted from blood. The subset is: CD45RA+ positively selected. These receptors all stem from a man aged 18 to 30 in good health.

This chain uses TRBV12-5 with TRBJ2-7; 7 bases map to TRBD1. V dropped 1 base and J dropped 1; count of bases not matched to a gene: 4. Germline assignment: CDR1 LGHNT and CDR2 FRNRAP. The CDR3 covers 15 residues. The CDR3 loop is CASGLAGTASYEQYF. The DNA for the CDR3 is TGTGCTAGTGGTTTGGCCGGGACAGCATCCTACGAGCAGTACTTC.

J is TRBJ1-2 and V is TRBV6-5, with TRBD1 as a possible D gene (6 bases). Between the trimmed V and J ends, which lost 7 bases and 5 bases, there was a span of 20 bases. This CDR3 comprises 15 residues. Germline-derived CDR1 and CDR2 are MNHEY and SVGAGI. CDR3 amino acids: CASNSAQGFEYGYTF. The CDR3 region has the DNA TGTGCCAGCAATTCCGCCCAGGGGTTCGAGTATGGCTACACCTTC.

The gene calls are TRBV11-2 and TRBJ2-4; the D gene is possibly TRBD2 (5 bases). Per the germline V gene, CDR1 is SGHAT and CDR2 is FQNNGV. V was clipped by 2 bases and J by 1 base, with 15 bases between them. This CDR3 region has 17 residues. The CDR3 region has the DNA TGTGCCAGCAGCTTAAACTCGGGGTACCGCGCCAAAAACATTCAGTACTTC. This translates into CASSLNSGYRAKNIQYF.

J is TRBJ2-5 and V is TRBV6-5; D may be TRBD2 (7 bases). V lost 0 bases, J lost 7 bases, and 15 bases lay in between. CDR1 and CDR2 from the germline V gene are MNHEY and SVGAGI. The CDR3 length is 15 residues. The DNA of the CDR3 is TGTGCCAGCAGTTACTCGAACAGGGAGGGTGGGACCCAGTACTTC. Translating gives CASSYSNREGGTQYF.

The chain joins TRBV18 to TRBJ1-3; tentatively, D is TRBD1 (5 bases). Trimming removed 3 bases at V and 3 bases at J, with 12 bases between. This CDR3 contains 15 residues. Per germline, CDR1 KGHSH and CDR2 LQKENI. The CDR3, as DNA: TGTGCCAGCTCACCGACCGTGGGGGTTGGAAACACCATATATTTT. Its translation is CASSPTVGVGNTIYF.

The chain combines TRBV19 with TRBJ2-7, with 7 nucleotides matching TRBD1. V trimming: 4 bases; J trimming: 1 base; junction bases outside the gene matches: 7. In germline, CDR1 is LNHDA, CDR2 SQIVND (reference sequence). The CDR3 loop spans 15 amino acids. The CDR3 sequence: CASSTQGVGSYEQYF. The CDR3 coding sequence is TGTGCCAGTAGTACGCAGGGGGTAGGTTCCTACGAGCAGTACTTC.

The chain couples TRBV13 to TRBJ2-1; either TRBD1 or TRBD2 may supply D (5 bases each). The CDR3 runs 18 residues. V was clipped by 6 bases and J by 0 bases, with 21 bases between them. From germline, CDR1 is PRHDT and CDR2 FYEKMQ (reference sequence). The CDR3 region has the DNA TGTGCCAGCAGAACCTCCTTTTGGGGGAGAAGCTCCTACAATGAGCAGTTCTTC. This gives the protein CASRTSFWGRSSYNEQFF.